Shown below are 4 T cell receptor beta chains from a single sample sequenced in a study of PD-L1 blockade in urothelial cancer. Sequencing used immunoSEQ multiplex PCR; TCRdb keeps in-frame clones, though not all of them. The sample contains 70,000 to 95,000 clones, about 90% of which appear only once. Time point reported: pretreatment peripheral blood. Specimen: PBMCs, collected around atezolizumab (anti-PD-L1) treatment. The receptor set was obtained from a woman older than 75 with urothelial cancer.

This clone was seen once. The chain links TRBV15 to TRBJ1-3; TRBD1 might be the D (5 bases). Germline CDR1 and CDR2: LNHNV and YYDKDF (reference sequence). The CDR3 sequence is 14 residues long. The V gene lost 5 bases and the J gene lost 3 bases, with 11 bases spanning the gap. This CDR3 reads CATSGGNGGNTIYF. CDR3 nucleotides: TGTGCCACCAGCGGGGGGAACGGTGGAAACACCATATATTTT.

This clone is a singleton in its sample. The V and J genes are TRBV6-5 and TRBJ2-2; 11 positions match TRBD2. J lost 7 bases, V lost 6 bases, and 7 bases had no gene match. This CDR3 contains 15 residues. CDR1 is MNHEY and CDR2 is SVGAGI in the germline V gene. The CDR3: CASSLLAGGVGELFF. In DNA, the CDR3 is TGTGCCAGCAGCCTGCTAGCGGGAGGCGTCGGGGAGCTGTTTTTT.

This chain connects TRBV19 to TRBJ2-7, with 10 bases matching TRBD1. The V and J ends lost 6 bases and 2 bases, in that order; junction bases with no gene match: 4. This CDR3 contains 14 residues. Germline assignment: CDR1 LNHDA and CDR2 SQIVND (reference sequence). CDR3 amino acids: CASRPGTGAYEQYF. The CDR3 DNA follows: TGTGCCAGTAGACCCGGGACAGGGGCCTACGAGCAGTACTTC.

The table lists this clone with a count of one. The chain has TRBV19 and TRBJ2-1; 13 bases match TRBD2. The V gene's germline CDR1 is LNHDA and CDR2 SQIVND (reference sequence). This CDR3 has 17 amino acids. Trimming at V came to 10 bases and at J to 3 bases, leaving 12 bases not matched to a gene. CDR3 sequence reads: CATRDSGLAGDYNEQFF. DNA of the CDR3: TGTGCCACACGGGACAGCGGACTAGCGGGAGACTACAATGAGCAGTTCTTC.